This T cell receptor (beta chain) stems from a study of breast tumors, draining lymph nodes, adjacent tissues. MiXCR, applied by TCRdb to the multiplex PCR reads, yields one record per CDR3 protein. The sample has approximately 9,100 distinct CDR3 sequences, under 50% seen once; the top ten hold roughly 15%. By its share, this clonotype is medium-sized. Its antigen remains unidentified. Whole-study results and caveats: Luminal-like breast cancer showed significantly greater tumor-nontumor repertoire similarity than basal-like breast cancer did. Most tumor T cells seemingly derive from lymph node, then expand in tumor. Tumors had less TCR diversity than lymph nodes, more than nontumor tissue. The lymph node origin of tumor T cells was framed as consistent with a hypothesis, not demonstrated.

This receptor was obtained from a female donor with breast cancer. Some clones in this sample may be carry-over from other donors' samples. The specimen sequenced was tumor-adjacent breast tissue.

The CDR3 nucleotides read TGTGCCATCAGCCCGGGACTAGCGGGAGCTGAGCAGTACTTC. It encodes CAISPGLAGAEQYF. The chain joins TRBV10-3 to TRBJ2-7, with TRBD2 matching 14 bases. From germline, CDR1 is ENHRY and CDR2 SYGVKD. CDR3 length equals 14 residues. The J segment lost 7 bases and the V segment lost 6 bases, leaving 5 bases of the junction unmatched.